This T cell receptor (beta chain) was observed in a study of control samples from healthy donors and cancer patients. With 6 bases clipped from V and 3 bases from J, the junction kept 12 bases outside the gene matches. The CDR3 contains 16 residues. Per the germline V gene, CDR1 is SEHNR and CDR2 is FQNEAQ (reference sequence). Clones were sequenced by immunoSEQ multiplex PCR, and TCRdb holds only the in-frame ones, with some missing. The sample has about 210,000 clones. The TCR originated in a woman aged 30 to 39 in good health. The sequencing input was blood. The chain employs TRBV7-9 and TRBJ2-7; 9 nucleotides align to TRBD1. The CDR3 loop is CASSPYRDRAFYEQYF. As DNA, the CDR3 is TGTGCCAGCAGTCCCTATAGGGACAGGGCCTTCTACGAGCAGTACTTC. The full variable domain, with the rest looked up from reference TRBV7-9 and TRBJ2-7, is DTGVSQNPRHKITKRGQNVTFRCDPISEHNRLYWYRQTLGQGPEFLTYFQNEAQLEKSRLLSDRFSAERPKGSFSTLEIQRTEQGDSAMYLCASSPYRDRAFYEQYFGPGTRLTVT.